This TCR beta chain emerged from a study of cytomegalovirus exposure and HLA in healthy donors. Study information: Findings of an earlier analysis included some 110 million unique TCR beta sequences from 200 million or so T cells. Notes on the study in general: Later findings reportedly placed an Asian-associated ancestry cluster below the approximately 630-donor mean for N-insertions. The study flagged roughly 160 TCR beta chains as cytomegalovirus-associated. The authors considered a cluster of highly shared sequence variants likely to be a sequencing artifact.

Comments on this clone: Its cognate antigen is unknown.

Use of 60 Vbeta and 13 Jbeta primers characterized the PCR. Libraries were prepared by immunoSEQ multiplex PCR; TCRdb keeps only in-frame clonotypes and omits some of them. Recorded for this sample: 130,000 to 150,000 clones. The CDR3 has 16 amino acids. Germline V gene lookup returns CDR1 KGHSH and CDR2 LQKENI. V lost 6 bases to trimming and J lost 0 bases; unmatched junction nucleotides: 5. The specimen sequenced was PBMCs. The rearrangement links TRBV18 to TRBJ1-3, with 10 positions matching TRBD1. The receptor comes from a man aged 40-50 years in good health and CMV-seronegative. The CDR3 DNA follows: TGTGCCAGCTCCCAGGGACAGGGGAGCTCTGGAAACACCATATATTTT. Translating gives CASSQGQGSSGNTIYF.